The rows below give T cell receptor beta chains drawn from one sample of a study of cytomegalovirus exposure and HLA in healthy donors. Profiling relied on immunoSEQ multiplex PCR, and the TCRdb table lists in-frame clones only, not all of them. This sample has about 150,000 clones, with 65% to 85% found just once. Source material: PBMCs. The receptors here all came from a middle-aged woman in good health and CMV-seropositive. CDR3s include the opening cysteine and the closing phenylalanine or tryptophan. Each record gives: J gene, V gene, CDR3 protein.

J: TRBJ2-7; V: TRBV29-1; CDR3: CSVQHSSYEQYF
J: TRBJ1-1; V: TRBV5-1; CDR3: CASSLKGENVGNEAFF
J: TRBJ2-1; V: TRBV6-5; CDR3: CASSRKGRANEQFF
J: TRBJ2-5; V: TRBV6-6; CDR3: CASSYSYETQYF
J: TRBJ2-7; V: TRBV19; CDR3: CASSFGPRNEQYF
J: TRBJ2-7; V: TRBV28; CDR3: CASSLTGSGEQYF
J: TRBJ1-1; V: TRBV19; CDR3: CASHGQTMNTEAFF
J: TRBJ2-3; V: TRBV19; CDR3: CASSTSTAGTTTDTQYF
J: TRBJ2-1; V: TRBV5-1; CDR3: CASSSLGTSGRNNEQFF
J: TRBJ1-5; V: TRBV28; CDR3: CASSLSGAGNQPQHF
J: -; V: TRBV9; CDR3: CASSAGAGGSYEQYF
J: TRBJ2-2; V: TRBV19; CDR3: CASSQQGFADTGELFF
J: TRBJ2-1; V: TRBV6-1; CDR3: CASSETSGRSLYNEQFF
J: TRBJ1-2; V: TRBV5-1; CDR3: CASSLGTGTNYGYTF
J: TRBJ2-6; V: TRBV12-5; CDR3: CASGSAGSGANVLTF